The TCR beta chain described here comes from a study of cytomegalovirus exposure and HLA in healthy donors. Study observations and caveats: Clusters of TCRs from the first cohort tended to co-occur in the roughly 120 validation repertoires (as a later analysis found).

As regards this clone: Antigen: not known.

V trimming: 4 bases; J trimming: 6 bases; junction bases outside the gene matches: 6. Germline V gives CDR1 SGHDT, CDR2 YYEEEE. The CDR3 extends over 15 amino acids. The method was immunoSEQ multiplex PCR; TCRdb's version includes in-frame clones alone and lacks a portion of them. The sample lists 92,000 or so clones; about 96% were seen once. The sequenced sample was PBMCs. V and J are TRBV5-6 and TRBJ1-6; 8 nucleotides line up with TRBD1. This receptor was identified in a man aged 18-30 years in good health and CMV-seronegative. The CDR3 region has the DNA TGTGCCAGCAGCGCCCTAGACAGGGGTAATTCACCCCTCCACTTT. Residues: CASSALDRGNSPLHF.